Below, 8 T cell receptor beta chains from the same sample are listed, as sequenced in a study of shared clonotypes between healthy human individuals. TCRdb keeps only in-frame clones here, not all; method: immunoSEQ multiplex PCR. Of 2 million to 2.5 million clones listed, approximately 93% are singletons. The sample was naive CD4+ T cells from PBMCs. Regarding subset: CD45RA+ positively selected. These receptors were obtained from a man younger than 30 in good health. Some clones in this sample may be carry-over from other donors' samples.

CDR3 coding DNA: TGTGCCAGCAGTGAAGTTGAGGCTAGAATCTATGGCTACACCTTC. It encodes CASSEVEARIYGYTF. The chain combines TRBV6-1 with TRBJ1-2; D is undetermined. The CDR3 contains 15 residues. Looked up from germline, CDR1 is MNHNS and CDR2 is SASEGT. Trimming took off 1 base at V and 4 bases at J, with 13 bases between the two ends.

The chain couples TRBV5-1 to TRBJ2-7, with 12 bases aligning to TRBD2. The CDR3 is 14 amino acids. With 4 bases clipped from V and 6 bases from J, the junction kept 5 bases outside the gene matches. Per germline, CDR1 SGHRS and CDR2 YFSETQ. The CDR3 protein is CASSVTSGSSEQYF. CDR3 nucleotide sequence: TGCGCCAGCAGCGTGACTAGCGGGAGCTCCGAGCAGTACTTC.

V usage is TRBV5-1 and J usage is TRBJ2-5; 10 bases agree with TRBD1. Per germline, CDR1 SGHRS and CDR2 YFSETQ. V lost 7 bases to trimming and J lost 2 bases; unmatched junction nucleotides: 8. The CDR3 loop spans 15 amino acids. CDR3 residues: CASGRGQGIQETQYF. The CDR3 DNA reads TGCGCCAGCGGCCGGGGACAGGGGATACAAGAGACCCAGTACTTC.

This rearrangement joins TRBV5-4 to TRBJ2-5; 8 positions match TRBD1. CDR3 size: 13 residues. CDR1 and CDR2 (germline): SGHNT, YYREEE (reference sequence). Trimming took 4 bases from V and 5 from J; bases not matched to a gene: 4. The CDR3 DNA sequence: TGTGCCAGCAGCCCGGACAGGGAGGAGACCCAGTACTTC. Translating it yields CASSPDREETQYF.

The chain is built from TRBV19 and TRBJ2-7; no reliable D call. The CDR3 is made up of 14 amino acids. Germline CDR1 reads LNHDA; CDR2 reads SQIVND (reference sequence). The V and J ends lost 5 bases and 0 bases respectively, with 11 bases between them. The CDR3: CASSGQVSSYEQYF. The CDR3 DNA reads TGTGCCAGTAGTGGGCAAGTAAGCTCCTACGAGCAGTACTTC.

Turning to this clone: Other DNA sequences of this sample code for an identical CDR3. Here the CDR3 DNA reads TGTGCCAGCAGCCCACCCCGAACTGGAAACACCATATATTTT. Protein product: CASSPPRTGNTIYF. The rearrangement links TRBV7-9 to TRBJ1-3; D gene unclear. V shed 5 bases and J shed 2 bases, with 10 bases lying between them. Germline CDR1 reads SEHNR; CDR2 reads FQNEAQ (reference sequence). The CDR3 sequence is 14 residues long.

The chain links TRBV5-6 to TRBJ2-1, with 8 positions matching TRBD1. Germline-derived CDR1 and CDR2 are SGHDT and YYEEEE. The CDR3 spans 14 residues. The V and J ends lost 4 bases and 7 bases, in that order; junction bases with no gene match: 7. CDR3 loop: CASSGRGRANEQFF. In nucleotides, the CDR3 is TGTGCCAGCAGCGGCAGGGGGCGTGCGAATGAGCAGTTCTTC.

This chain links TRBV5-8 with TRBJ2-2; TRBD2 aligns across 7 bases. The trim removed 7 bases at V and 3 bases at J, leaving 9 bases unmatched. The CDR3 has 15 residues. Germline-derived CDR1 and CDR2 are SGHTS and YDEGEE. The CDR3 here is CASGRDDHDTGELFF. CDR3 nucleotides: TGTGCCAGCGGGAGGGACGACCACGACACCGGGGAGCTGTTTTTT.